This T cell receptor beta chain is from a study of PD-1 blockade in classical Hodgkin lymphoma. In every patient, relapse followed autologous stem cell transplantation, while exposure to brentuximab vedotin differed. This clone is a singleton in its sample. Antigen specificity is unknown. Study findings and constraints: Complete responders showed a baseline diversity that resembled the diversity of newly diagnosed patients. Exclusion was applied to patients who started nivolumab under 1 year after ASCT.

Profiled with immunoSEQ multiplex PCR; TCRdb holds only in-frame clones, not every one. Of approximately 7,400 clones listed, 65% to 80% are singletons. V dropped 5 bases and J dropped 5 bases, with 15 bases sitting between them. Germline values: CDR1 SEHNR, CDR2 FQNEAQ (reference sequence). The CDR3 loop spans 14 amino acids. This receptor was obtained from a human donor with classical Hodgkin lymphoma. J is TRBJ1-1 and V is TRBV7-9, with D possibly matching TRBD1 (6 bases). The input for sequencing was peripheral blood mononuclear cells (PBMCs), taken at baseline. The CDR3 sequence: CASSAVEGGTEAFF. The DNA for the CDR3 is TGTGCCAGCAGCGCGGTGGAGGGGGGGACTGAAGCTTTCTTT.